A single sample gave rise to the 24 T cell receptor beta chains below, sequenced in a study of blood T cell repertoires in COVID-19. TCRdb's copy holds only in-frame clones and misses some; the assay was immunoSEQ multiplex PCR. This sample yields approximately 180,000 clones, of which approximately 85% are seen a single time; 9.8% belongs to the top ten. Input material: peripheral blood. The receptor set was obtained from an elderly woman with acute or convalescent COVID-19.

This chain joins TRBV13 and TRBJ2-7; the D gene is possibly TRBD2 (6 bases). CDR1 PRHDT and CDR2 FYEKMQ come from the germline V gene (reference sequence). V lost 5 bases and J lost 4, with 24 bases in between. The CDR3 runs to 17 residues. The CDR3 nucleotides read TGTGCCAGCAGCCGGAGGGCAGGACTACCCTTTTCTTACGAGCAGTACTTC. It translates to CASSRRAGLPFSYEQYF.

The chain links TRBV25-1 to TRBJ2-2; a weak D match, TRBD2 (6 bases). Germline V gives CDR1 MGHDK, CDR2 SYGVNS. The ends were cut back, 3 bases at V and 5 bases at J, with 22 bases in the middle. This CDR3 is 18 amino acids long. The CDR3 reads CASSDPSRRAVGTGELFF. Here the CDR3 DNA reads TGTGCCAGCAGTGATCCATCTCGGAGGGCAGTTGGAACCGGGGAGCTGTTTTTT.

This sequence joins TRBV6-2 or TRBV6-3 and TRBJ1-1; D remains unclear. In germline, CDR1 is MNHEY, CDR2 SVGEGT. V lost 1 base and J lost 0, with 12 bases in between. This CDR3 has 16 residues. The CDR3 nucleotides are TGTGCCAGCAGTTACTTGGCGGGGTCCATGAACACTGAAGCTTTCTTT. Protein sequence: CASSYLAGSMNTEAFF.

The J gene is TRBJ1-2, the V gene TRBV28; 10 nucleotides align to TRBD1. This CDR3 comprises 15 residues. V lost 5 bases to trimming and J lost 3 bases; unmatched junction nucleotides: 6. CDR1 MDHEN and CDR2 SYDVKM come from the germline V gene. In DNA, the CDR3 is TGTGCCAGCAGTCCTGGGACAGGGGTGGACTATGGCTACACCTTC. The encoded protein is CASSPGTGVDYGYTF.

This clone was seen once. The chain joins TRBV23-1 to TRBJ1-1, with 10 bases identical to TRBD1. TRBV23-1 is an open reading frame, and its role is uncertain. The CDR3 covers 11 residues. V gave up 6 bases and J gave up 14 bases; unmatched junction bases: 6. The chain's CDR3 is CASSPGQGGFF. In DNA form, the CDR3 reads TGCGCCAGCAGCCCTGGACAGGGGGGATTCTTT.

The V and J genes are TRBV5-5 and TRBJ2-7, with 8 bases matching TRBD2. The CDR3 is made up of 14 amino acids. The J segment lost 4 bases and the V segment lost 4 bases, leaving 7 bases of the junction unmatched. The germline CDR1 and CDR2 sequences are SGHKS and YYEKEE (reference sequence). DNA of the CDR3: TGTGCCAGCAGCACCGTAGCGGGAAAGTACGAGCAGTACTTC. Protein sequence: CASSTVAGKYEQYF.

This clone was counted between two and nine times. The chain links TRBV27 to TRBJ1-2, with TRBD1 matching 7 bases. V dropped 3 bases and J dropped 2; count of bases not matched to a gene: 3. Germline V lookup: CDR1 MNHEY, CDR2 SMNVEV (reference sequence). The CDR3 loop spans 14 amino acids. The CDR3 loop is CASSFNRGNYGYTF. The CDR3 DNA reads TGTGCCAGCAGTTTTAACAGGGGAAACTATGGCTACACCTTC.

This clone was picked up one time. The V call is TRBV7-9, the J call TRBJ1-4; 7 positions match TRBD1. Germline values: CDR1 SEHNR, CDR2 FQNEAQ (reference sequence). This CDR3 comprises 14 residues. V lost 3 bases, J lost 7 bases, and 5 bases stayed unmatched. CDR3 sequence reads: CASSFTGEGEKLFF. The CDR3 DNA sequence: TGTGCCAGCAGCTTTACAGGGGAAGGTGAAAAACTGTTTTTT.

The V and J genes are TRBV4-3 and TRBJ2-1; 7 nucleotides match TRBD1. There are 15 residues in the CDR3. V was clipped by 0 bases and J by 4 bases; unmatched bases: 3. Germline lookup yields CDR1 LGHNA and CDR2 YSLEER. The chain's CDR3 is CASSQDTGEYNEQFF. The DNA for the CDR3 is TGCGCCAGCAGCCAAGATACAGGGGAATACAATGAGCAGTTCTTC.

This clone was seen once. CDR3 sequence reads: CASSQGGQQYF. In DNA form, the CDR3 reads TGTGCCAGCAGCCAAGGGGGACAGCAGTACTTC. The chain recombines TRBV12-3 or TRBV12-4 with TRBJ2-7; D is possibly TRBD1 (6 bases). The CDR3 contains 11 residues. V was cut by 6 bases and J by 8 bases, with 11 bases left in between.

This chain uses TRBV6-5 with TRBJ1-1; 10 nucleotides line up with TRBD1. CDR3 length equals 14 residues. V lost 5 bases and J lost 5; bases outside the gene matches: 5. In germline, CDR1 is MNHEY, CDR2 SVGAGI. CDR3 DNA sequence: TGTGCCAGCAGTCCCGGGACAGGGGAGACTGAAGCTTTCTTT. Its protein is CASSPGTGETEAFF.

This clone was seen once. The chain links TRBV6-5 to TRBJ2-2; a weak D match, TRBD1 (5 bases). Germline-derived CDR1 and CDR2 are MNHEY and SVGAGI. V was clipped by 4 bases and J by 8 bases, with 14 bases between them. The CDR3 is 14 amino acids. The CDR3 coding sequence is TGTGCCAGCAGTTTAGACAGCCAAGTAGGGGAGCTGTTTTTT. Translating gives CASSLDSQVGELFF.

V gene TRBV6-2 or TRBV6-3 combines with J gene TRBJ2-7, with D possibly being TRBD2 (6 bases). CDR3 size: 17 residues. Germline assignment: CDR1 MNHEY and CDR2 SVGEGT. V lost 6 bases and J 2 bases, leaving 23 bases between the germline ends. The chain's CDR3 is CASSLPSQGLETYEQYF. The CDR3 bases are TGTGCCAGCAGCCTCCCAAGCCAGGGACTGGAAACCTACGAGCAGTACTTC.

This clone was counted between two and nine times. The chain combines TRBV4-1 with TRBJ2-7; TRBD2 matches at 9 bases. The CDR3 is made up of 16 amino acids. Germline V lookup: CDR1 MGHRA, CDR2 YSYEKL. V shed 0 bases, J shed 2 bases, and the junction held 5 bases outside the gene matches. The chain's CDR3 is CASSQDGVAGAYEQYF. CDR3 coding DNA: TGCGCCAGCAGCCAAGATGGAGTAGCGGGAGCCTACGAGCAGTACTTC.

The rearrangement uses TRBV9 and TRBJ2-7, with 9 nucleotides matching TRBD1. The CDR3 length is 15 residues. Per germline, CDR1 SGDLS and CDR2 YYNGEE. V lost 4 bases, J lost 4 bases, and 9 bases stayed unmatched. CDR3 in DNA: TGTGCCAGCAGCCAGTCGGGGACAGGGTTATACGAGCAGTACTTC. Its translation: CASSQSGTGLYEQYF.

This chain links TRBV5-1 with TRBJ2-7; 8 nucleotides line up with TRBD1. The CDR3 runs 14 residues. Germline-derived CDR1 and CDR2 are SGHRS and YFSETQ. V trimming: 3 bases; J trimming: 4 bases; junction bases outside the gene matches: 6. The CDR3 spells CASSSGTGLYEQYF. The CDR3 nucleotides are TGCGCCAGCAGCTCCGGGACAGGACTTTACGAGCAGTACTTC. Full variable domain (outside the CDR3, taken from reference TRBV5-1 and TRBJ2-7): KAGVTQTPRYLIKTRGQQVTLSCSPISGHRSVSWYQQTPGQGLQFLFEYFSETQRNKGNFPGRFSGRQFSNSRSEMNVSTLELGDSALYLCASSSGTGLYEQYFGPGTRLTVT.

The rearrangement joins TRBV10-3 to TRBJ2-5; 7 nucleotides line up with TRBD2. The CDR3 loop spans 13 amino acids. Per germline, CDR1 ENHRY and CDR2 SYGVKD. Trimming removed 6 bases from V and 4 bases from J; junction bases left unmatched: 5. CDR3 sequence: CAIRRLAGETQYF. DNA of the CDR3: TGTGCCATCAGACGACTAGCAGGAGAGACCCAGTACTTC.

The rearrangement joins TRBV2 to TRBJ2-5; possibly TRBD2 for D (5 bases). Trimming removed 5 bases from V and 5 bases from J, with 12 bases in between. This CDR3 region has 13 residues. Germline lookup yields CDR1 SNHLY and CDR2 FYNNEI. The CDR3 nucleotides read TGTGCCAGCAGTCGGGATCTGGGGGAGACCCAGTACTTC. Residues: CASSRDLGETQYF. The full variable domain, in which reference TRBV2 and TRBJ2-5 provide the parts outside the CDR3, is EPEVTQTPSHQVTQMGQEVILRCVPISNHLYFYWYRQILGQKVEFLVSFYNNEISEKSEIFDDQFSVERPDGSNFTLKIRSTKLEDSAMYFCASSRDLGETQYFGPGTRLLVL.

The chain joins TRBV12-5 to TRBJ1-5; tentatively, D is TRBD1 (6 bases). The CDR3 extends over 13 amino acids. Germline V lookup: CDR1 LGHNT, CDR2 FRNRAP. The V gene lost 4 bases and the J gene lost 6 bases, with 10 bases spanning the gap. The DNA of the CDR3 is TGTGCTAGTGGTTGGGCAGGGGCTCAGCCCCAGCATTTT. Residues: CASGWAGAQPQHF.

The chain couples TRBV7-3 to TRBJ2-1; D not certain. Germline V CDR1 and CDR2: SGHTA, FQGTGA. The CDR3 sequence is 13 residues long. The germline V and J ends were trimmed by 5 bases and 5 bases, with 10 bases remaining between them. The CDR3 region has the DNA TGTGCCAGCAGCCGCGAGGCCCACAATGAGCAGTTCTTC. Amino acids: CASSREAHNEQFF.

The chain employs TRBV9 and TRBJ2-2; 10 nucleotides line up with TRBD2. The CDR3 loop spans 15 amino acids. After removal of 0 bases from V and 5 bases from J, the junction contained 1 base not matched to a gene. CDR1 is SGDLS and CDR2 is YYNGEE in the germline V gene. CDR3 loop: CASSVGAGGTGELFF. The DNA of the CDR3 is TGTGCCAGCAGCGTAGGAGCGGGGGGGACCGGGGAGCTGTTTTTT.

CDR3 bases: TGCGCCAGCAGCCAAGATGGGGCAGGCCCCAGCTCTGGGGCCAACGTCCTGACTTTC. As protein: CASSQDGAGPSSGANVLTF. J is TRBJ2-6 and V is TRBV4-1; the D gene is possibly TRBD1 (5 bases). Looked up from germline, CDR1 is MGHRA and CDR2 is YSYEKL. V was pared by 0 bases and J by 0 bases, with 15 bases between. This CDR3 region has 19 residues.

The J gene is TRBJ1-2, the V gene TRBV6-5; D is undetermined. This CDR3 is built from 13 residues. Trimming stripped 7 bases from V and 8 bases from J, with 17 bases between. Germline CDR1 MNHEY, CDR2 SVGAGI. The CDR3 nucleotides read TGTGCCAGCAAAAGATCTCCATCGGGAGGCTACACCTTC. Translated: CASKRSPSGGYTF.

The chain recombines TRBV27 with TRBJ1-5, with D perhaps TRBD1 (5 bases). From germline, CDR1 is MNHEY and CDR2 SMNVEV (reference sequence). V gave up 1 base and J gave up 5 bases, with 9 bases separating them. The CDR3 contains 14 residues. The CDR3 loop is CASSLLGVDQPQHF. The CDR3 DNA follows: TGTGCCAGCAGTTTATTAGGGGTTGATCAGCCCCAGCATTTT.